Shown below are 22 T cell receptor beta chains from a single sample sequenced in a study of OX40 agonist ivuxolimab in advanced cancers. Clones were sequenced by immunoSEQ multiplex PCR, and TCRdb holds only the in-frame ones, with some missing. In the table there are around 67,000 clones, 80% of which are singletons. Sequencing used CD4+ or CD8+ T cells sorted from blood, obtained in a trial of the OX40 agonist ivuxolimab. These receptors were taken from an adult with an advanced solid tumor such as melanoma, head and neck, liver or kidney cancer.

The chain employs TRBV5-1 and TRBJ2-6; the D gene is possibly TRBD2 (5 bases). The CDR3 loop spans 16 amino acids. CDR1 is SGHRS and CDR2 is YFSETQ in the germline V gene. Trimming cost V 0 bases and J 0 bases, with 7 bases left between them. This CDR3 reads CASSLVEGSGANVLTF. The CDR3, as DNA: TGCGCCAGCAGCTTGGTAGAGGGCTCTGGGGCCAACGTCCTGACTTTC.

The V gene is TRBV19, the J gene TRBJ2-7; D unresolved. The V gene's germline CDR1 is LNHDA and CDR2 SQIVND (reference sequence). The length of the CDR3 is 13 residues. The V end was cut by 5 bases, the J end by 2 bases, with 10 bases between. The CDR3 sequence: CASSRNQAYEQYF. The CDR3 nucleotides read TGTGCCAGTAGTCGTAACCAAGCCTACGAGCAGTACTTC.

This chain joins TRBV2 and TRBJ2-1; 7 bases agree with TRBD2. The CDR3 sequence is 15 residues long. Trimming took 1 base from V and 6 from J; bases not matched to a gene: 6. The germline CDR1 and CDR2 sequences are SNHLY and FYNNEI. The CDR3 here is CASSEDRLASNEQFF. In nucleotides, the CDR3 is TGTGCCAGCAGTGAAGACCGACTAGCATCCAATGAGCAGTTCTTC. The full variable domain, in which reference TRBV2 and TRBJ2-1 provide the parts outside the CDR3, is EPEVTQTPSHQVTQMGQEVILRCVPISNHLYFYWYRQILGQKVEFLVSFYNNEISEKSEIFDDQFSVERPDGSNFTLKIRSTKLEDSAMYFCASSEDRLASNEQFFGPGTRLTVL.

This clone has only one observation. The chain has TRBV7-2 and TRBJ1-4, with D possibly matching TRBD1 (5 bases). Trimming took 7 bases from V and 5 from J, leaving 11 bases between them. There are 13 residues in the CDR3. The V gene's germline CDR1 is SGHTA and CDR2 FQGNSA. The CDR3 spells CASTRRQNEKLFF. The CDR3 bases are TGTGCCAGCACTAGACGACAGAATGAAAAACTGTTTTTT.

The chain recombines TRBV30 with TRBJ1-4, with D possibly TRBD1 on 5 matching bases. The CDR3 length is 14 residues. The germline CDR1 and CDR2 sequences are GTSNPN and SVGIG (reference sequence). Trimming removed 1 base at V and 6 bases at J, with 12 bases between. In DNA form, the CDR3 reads TGTGCCTGGAGTGGGACACCGAGTTATGAAAAACTGTTTTTT. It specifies CAWSGTPSYEKLFF.

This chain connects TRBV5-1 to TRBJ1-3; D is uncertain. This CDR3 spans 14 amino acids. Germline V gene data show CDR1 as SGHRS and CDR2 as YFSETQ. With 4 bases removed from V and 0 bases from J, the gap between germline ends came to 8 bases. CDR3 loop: CASSKTYSGNTIYF. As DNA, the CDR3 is TGCGCCAGCAGCAAGACGTACTCTGGAAACACCATATATTTT.

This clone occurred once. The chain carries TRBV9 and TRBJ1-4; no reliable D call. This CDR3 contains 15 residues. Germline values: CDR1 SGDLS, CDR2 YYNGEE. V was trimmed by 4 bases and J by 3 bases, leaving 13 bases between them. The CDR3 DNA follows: TGTGCCAGCAGCACTTCCGTGGGCCCTAATGAAAAACTGTTTTTT. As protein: CASSTSVGPNEKLFF.

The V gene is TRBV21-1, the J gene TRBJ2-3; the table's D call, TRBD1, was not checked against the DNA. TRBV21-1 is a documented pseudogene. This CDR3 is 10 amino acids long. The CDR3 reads CGQVPDTQYF. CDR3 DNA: TGTGGCCAGGTGCCAGATACGCAGTATTTT.

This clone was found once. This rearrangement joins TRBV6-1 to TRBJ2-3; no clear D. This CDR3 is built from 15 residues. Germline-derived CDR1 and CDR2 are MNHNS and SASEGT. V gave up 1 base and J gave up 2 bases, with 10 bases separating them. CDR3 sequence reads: CASSEEVGHTDTQYF. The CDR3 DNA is TGTGCCAGCAGTGAAGAGGTGGGTCACACAGATACGCAGTATTTT.

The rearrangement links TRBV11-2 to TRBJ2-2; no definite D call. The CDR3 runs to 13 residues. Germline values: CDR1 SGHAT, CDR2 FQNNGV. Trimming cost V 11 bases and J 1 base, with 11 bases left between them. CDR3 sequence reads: CAARSQNTGELFF. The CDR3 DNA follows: TGTGCCGCCCGGAGCCAGAACACCGGGGAGCTGTTTTTT.

In nucleotides, the CDR3 is TGTGCCAGCAGCCAAGGGGGATATCAGCCCCAGCATTTT. It specifies CASSQGGYQPQHF. This sequence joins TRBV14 and TRBJ1-5; no clear D. The V end lost 1 base, the J end lost 5 bases, and 6 bases lay between the germline ends. The CDR3 loop spans 13 amino acids. From germline, CDR1 is SGHDN and CDR2 FVKESK.

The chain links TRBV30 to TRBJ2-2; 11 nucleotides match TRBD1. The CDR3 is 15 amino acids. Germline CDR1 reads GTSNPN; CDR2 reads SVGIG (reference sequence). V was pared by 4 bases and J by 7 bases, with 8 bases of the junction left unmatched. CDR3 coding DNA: TGTGCCTGGACCGGACAGGGGGCGCGGGGCGGGGAGCTGTTTTTT. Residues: CAWTGQGARGGELFF.

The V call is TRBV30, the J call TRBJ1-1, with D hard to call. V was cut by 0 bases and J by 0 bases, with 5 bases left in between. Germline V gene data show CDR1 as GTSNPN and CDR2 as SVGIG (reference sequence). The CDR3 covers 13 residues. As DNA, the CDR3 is TGTGCCTGGAGTGTAGGGCTGAACACTGAAGCTTTCTTT. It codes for CAWSVGLNTEAFF.

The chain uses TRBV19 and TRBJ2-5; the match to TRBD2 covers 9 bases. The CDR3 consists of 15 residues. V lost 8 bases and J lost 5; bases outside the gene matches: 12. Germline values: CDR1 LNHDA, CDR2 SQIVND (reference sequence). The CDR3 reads CASRDSGGFTETQYF. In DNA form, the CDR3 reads TGTGCCAGTCGGGATAGCGGGGGTTTTACCGAGACCCAGTACTTC. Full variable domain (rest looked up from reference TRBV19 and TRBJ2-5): DGGITQSPKYLFRKEGQNVTLSCEQNLNHDAMYWYRQDPGQGLRLIYYSQIVNDFQKGDIAEGYSVSREKKESFPLTVTSAQKNPTAFYLCASRDSGGFTETQYFGPGTRLLVL.

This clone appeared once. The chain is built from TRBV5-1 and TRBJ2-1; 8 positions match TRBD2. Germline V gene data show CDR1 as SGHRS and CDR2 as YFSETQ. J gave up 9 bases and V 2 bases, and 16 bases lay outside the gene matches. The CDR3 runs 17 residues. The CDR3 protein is CASSFYPGLGGTGEQFF. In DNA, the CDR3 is TGCGCCAGCAGCTTCTATCCGGGACTAGGGGGGACCGGTGAGCAGTTCTTC.

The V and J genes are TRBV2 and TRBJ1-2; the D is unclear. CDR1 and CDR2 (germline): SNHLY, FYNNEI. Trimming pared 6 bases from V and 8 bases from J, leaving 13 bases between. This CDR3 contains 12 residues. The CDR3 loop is CASRPDGEGYTF. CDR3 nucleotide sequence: TGTGCCAGCAGACCGGACGGGGAAGGCTACACCTTC.

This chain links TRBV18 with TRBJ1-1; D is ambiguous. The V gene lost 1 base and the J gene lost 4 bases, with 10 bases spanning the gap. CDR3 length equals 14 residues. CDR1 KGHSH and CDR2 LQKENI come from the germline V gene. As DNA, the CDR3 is TGTGCCAGCTCACCACGTGTGGAGAGCACTGAAGCTTTCTTT. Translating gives CASSPRVESTEAFF.

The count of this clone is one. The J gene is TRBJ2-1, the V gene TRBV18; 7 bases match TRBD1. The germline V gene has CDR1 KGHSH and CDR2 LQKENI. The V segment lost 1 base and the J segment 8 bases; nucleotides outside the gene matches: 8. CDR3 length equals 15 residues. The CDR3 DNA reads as TGTGCCAGCTCACCACAGGGTTACAGGGGTGATGAGCAGTTCTTC. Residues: CASSPQGYRGDEQFF. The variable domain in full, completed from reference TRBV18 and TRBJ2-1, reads NAGVMQNPRHLVRRRGQEARLRCSPMKGHSHVYWYRQLPEEGLKFMVYLQKENIIDESGMPKERFSAEFPKEGPSILRIQQVVRGDSAAYFCASSPQGYRGDEQFFGPGTRLTVL.

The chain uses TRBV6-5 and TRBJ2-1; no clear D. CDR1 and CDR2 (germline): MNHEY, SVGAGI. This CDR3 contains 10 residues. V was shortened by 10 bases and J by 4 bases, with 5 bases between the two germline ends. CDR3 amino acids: CATGYNEQFF. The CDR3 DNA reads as TGTGCCACCGGTTACAATGAGCAGTTCTTC.

In DNA, the CDR3 is TGTGCCAGCAGTTCCAACGGACAGGGGAGCACAGATACGCAGTATTTT. This encodes CASSSNGQGSTDTQYF. The chain links TRBV6-6 to TRBJ2-3; TRBD1 matches 9 bases. Germline assignment: CDR1 MNHNY and CDR2 SVGAGI (reference sequence). There are 16 residues in the CDR3. V shed 4 bases, J shed 0 bases, and the junction held 5 bases outside the gene matches.

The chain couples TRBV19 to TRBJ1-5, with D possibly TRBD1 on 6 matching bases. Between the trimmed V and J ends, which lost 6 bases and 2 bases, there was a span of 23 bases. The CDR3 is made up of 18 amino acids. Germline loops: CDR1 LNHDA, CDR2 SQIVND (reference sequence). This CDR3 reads CASRAPSTGLRGNQPQHF. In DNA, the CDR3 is TGTGCCAGTAGGGCCCCCTCGACAGGTCTCAGGGGCAATCAGCCCCAGCATTTT.

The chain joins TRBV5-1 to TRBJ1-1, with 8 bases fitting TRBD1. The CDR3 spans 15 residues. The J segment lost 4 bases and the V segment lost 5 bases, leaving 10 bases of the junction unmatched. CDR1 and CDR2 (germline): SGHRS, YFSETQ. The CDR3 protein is CASRRTGSGGTEAFF. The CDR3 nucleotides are TGCGCCAGCAGGAGGACAGGGTCCGGCGGCACTGAAGCTTTCTTT.